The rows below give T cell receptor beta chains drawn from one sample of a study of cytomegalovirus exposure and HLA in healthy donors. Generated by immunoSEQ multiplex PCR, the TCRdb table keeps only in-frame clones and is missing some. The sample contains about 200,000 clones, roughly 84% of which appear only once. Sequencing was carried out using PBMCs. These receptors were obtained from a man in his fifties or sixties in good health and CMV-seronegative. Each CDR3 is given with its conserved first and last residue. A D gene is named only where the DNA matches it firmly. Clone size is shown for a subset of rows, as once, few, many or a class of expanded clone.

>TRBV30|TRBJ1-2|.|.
TGTGCCTGGAGTGTACGGTTGGCGGGGGGCGACTATGGCTACACCTTC
CAWSVRLAGGDYGYTF
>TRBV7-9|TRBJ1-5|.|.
TGTGCCAGCAGCTTAGGGACAACGAATCAGCCCCAGCATTTT
CASSLGTTNQPQHF
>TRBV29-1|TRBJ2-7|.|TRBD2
TGCAGCGTTGAAGATCTCGGGGGGGAGGGCTACGAGCAGTACTTC
CSVEDLGGEGYEQYF
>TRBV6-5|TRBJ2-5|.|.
TGTGCCAGCCGGGACTCACAAGAGACCCAGTACTTC
CASRDSQETQYF
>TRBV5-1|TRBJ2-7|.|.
TGCGCCAGCAGCTTGGCGTCAGGAGGGGAGCAGTACTTC
CASSLASGGEQYF
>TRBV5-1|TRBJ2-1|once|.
TGCGCCAGCAGCTTAATCGATGAGCAGTTCTTC
CASSLIDEQFF
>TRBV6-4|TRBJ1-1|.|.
TGTGCCAGCAGTGACACGCGGCGGAACACTGAAGCTTTCTTT
CASSDTRRNTEAFF
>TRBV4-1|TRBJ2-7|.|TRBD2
TGCGCCAGCAGCCAAGAATCCCTAGCGGGAGAGGGCGAGCAGTACTTC
CASSQESLAGEGEQYF
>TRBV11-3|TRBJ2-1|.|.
TGTGCCAGCAGCCACCGGGACACCACTACCAATGAGCAGTTCTTC
CASSHRDTTTNEQFF
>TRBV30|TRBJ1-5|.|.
TGTGCCTGGAGTAAAACAGGGTTTAGCAATCAGCCCCAGCATTTT
CAWSKTGFSNQPQHF
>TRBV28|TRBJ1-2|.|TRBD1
TGTGCCATCCCCATGGGACAGGCTGACTATGGCTACACCTTC
CAIPMGQADYGYTF
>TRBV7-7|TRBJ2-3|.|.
TGTGCCAGCAGCTTAGCGGGTAGCGGAGATACGCAGTATTTT
CASSLAGSGDTQYF
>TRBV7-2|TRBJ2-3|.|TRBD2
TGTGCCAGCAGCTTAGAACTAGCGATTAGCACAGATACGCAGTATTTT
CASSLELAISTDTQYF
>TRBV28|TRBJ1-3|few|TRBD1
TGTGCCACCTGGGACAGGGGGAGCTCTGGAAACACCATATATTTT
CATWDRGSSGNTIYF
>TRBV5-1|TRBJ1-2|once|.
TGCGCCAGCAGCTTATCGGGCGGGGGTGGCTACACCTTC
CASSLSGGGGYTF
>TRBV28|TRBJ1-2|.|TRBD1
TGTGCCAGCAGTACTACAGGGGTAGGCGGCTACACCTTC
CASSTTGVGGYTF
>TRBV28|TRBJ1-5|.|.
TGTGCCAGCAGTTTCCGTCGACAGTATAGCAATCAGCCCCAGCATTTT
CASSFRRQYSNQPQHF
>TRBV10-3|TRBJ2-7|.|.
TGTGCCATCAGTGGACAGAGTGACGAGCAGTACTTC
CAISGQSDEQYF
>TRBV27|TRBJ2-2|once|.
TGTGCCAGCAGTTTCCATAACACCGGGGAGCTGTTTTTT
CASSFHNTGELFF
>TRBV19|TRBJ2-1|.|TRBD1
TGTGCCAGTAGACAGGACAGGGGGCCAAACTATGTCCACAATGAGCAGTTCTTC
CASRQDRGPNYVHNEQFF
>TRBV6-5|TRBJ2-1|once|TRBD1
TGTGCCAGCAGGGGACAGGGCAATGAGCAGTTCTTC
CASRGQGNEQFF
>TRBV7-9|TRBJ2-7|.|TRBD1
TGTGCCAGCAGCCGCGGACAGGAGAGCTCCTACGAGCAGTACTTC
CASSRGQESSYEQYF
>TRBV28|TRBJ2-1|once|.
TGTGCCAGCGCCCCTGGAGGGCGAAGCTCCTACAATGAGCAGTTCTTC
CASAPGGRSSYNEQFF
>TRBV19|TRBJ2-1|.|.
TGTGCCAGTAGTATCGGAGCAGTTGTGTACAATGAGCAGTTCTTC
CASSIGAVVYNEQFF
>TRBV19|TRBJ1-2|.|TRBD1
TGTGCCAGCAACCCCGGGACAGGGATAACCTATGGCTACACCTTC
CASNPGTGITYGYTF
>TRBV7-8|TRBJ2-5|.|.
TGTGCCAGCAGCCCGGACGGACTTAGACAAGAGACCCAGTACTTC
CASSPDGLRQETQYF
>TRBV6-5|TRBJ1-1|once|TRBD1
TGTGCCAGCAGTTATGTGACAGGGCAGGCGAACACTGAAGCTTTCTTT
CASSYVTGQANTEAFF
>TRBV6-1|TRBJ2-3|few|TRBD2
TGTGCCAGCAGTGAATTTTCAGGACTAGCGACCACAGATACGCAGTATTTT
CASSEFSGLATTDTQYF
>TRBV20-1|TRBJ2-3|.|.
TGCAGTGCGGAGAGCACAGATACGCAGTATTTT
CSAESTDTQYF
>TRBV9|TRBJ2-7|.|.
TGTGCCAGCAGCGCCGGGATTTCGTACGAGCAGTACTTC
CASSAGISYEQYF
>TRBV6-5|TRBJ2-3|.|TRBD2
TGTGCCAGCAGTCGGGGGGGGAGGATAGATACGCAGTATTTT
CASSRGGRIDTQYF
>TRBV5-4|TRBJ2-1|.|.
TGTGCCAGCAGTCAGGACTCTCGAGAGCAGTTCTTC
CASSQDSREQFF
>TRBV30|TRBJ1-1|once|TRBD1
TGTGCCTGGAGCGGAGACAGGGCCGACATGAACACTGAAGCTTTCTTT
CAWSGDRADMNTEAFF
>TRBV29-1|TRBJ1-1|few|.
TGCAGCGCCGGCCAGGGGTCCAACACTGAAGCTTTCTTT
CSAGQGSNTEAFF
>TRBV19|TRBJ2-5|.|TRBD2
TGTGCCAGTAGTGGGCGACTAGCGGGAGCAGAGACCCAGTACTTC
CASSGRLAGAETQYF
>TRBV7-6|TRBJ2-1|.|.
TGTGCCAGCAGCCCGGGTGGTTTCAGTGAGCAGTTCTTC
CASSPGGFSEQFF
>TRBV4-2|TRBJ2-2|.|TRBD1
TGTGCCAGCAGCCGAGGGACAGTAAACACCGGGGAGCTGTTTTTT
CASSRGTVNTGELFF
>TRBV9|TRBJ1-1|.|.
TGTGCCAGCAGCGTAGAATCTGGCCAAATCCCACGGGGCACTGAAGCTTTCTTT
CASSVESGQIPRGTEAFF
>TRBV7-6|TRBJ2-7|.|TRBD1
TGTGCCAGCAGCCTGACAGGGTACGAGCAGTACTTC
CASSLTGYEQYF
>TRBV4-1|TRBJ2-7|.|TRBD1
TGCGCCAGCAGCCAGGGACAGGGCATCGGCGAGCAGTACTTC
CASSQGQGIGEQYF
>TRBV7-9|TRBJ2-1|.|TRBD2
TGTGCCAGCAGCTTAGGTAGCGGGAGTAACAATGAGCAGTTCTTC
CASSLGSGSNNEQFF
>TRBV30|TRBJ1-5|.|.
TGTGCCTGGAGTACTCAGGGGTTCGGAAGCAATCAGCCCCAGCATTTT
CAWSTQGFGSNQPQHF
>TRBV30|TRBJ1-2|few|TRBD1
TGTGCCTGGATTCGGCAGGGGGCCTATGGCTACACCTTC
CAWIRQGAYGYTF
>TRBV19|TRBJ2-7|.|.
TGTGCCAGTAGTATGGGGGGGGCTCCCTACGAGCAGTACTTC
CASSMGGAPYEQYF
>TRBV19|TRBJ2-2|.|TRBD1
TGTGCCACCCAGACAGGGGGCGTCTCTAAGTCCGGGGAGCTGTTTTTT
CATQTGGVSKSGELFF
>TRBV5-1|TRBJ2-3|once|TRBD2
TGCGCCAGCAGTCGGGCTAGCGGGAGGATCACAGATACGCAGTATTTT
CASSRASGRITDTQYF
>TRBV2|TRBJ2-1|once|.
TGTGCCAGCAGTGAGGCGGAATACAATGAGCAGTTCTTC
CASSEAEYNEQFF
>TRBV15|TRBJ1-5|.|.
TGTGCCACCTCGATGGTGGGGAGCCAGCCCCAGCATTTT
CATSMVGSQPQHF
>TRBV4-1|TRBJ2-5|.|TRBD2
TGCGCCAGCAGCCAAGAAGGGGGAGGGGGGGCGGGAGGACTTCAAGAGACCCAGTACTTC
CASSQEGGGGAGGLQETQYF
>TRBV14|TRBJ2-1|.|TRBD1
TGTGCCAGCAGCCAATCGCCCGGAGGACAGGCGTTCTTC
CASSQSPGGQAFF
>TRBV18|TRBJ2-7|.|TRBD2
TGTGCCAGCTCACCGGGACTACCATCCTACGAGCAGTACTTC
CASSPGLPSYEQYF
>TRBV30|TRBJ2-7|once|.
TGTGCCTGTTCCTCTATTCGGACAGCTGGCGGAGGACCCTTGAGGAACGAGCAGTACTTC
CACSSIRTAGGGPLRNEQYF
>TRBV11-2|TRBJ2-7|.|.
TGTGCCAGCAGCCCCGTTCGCGGGACCTACGAGCAGTACTTC
CASSPVRGTYEQYF
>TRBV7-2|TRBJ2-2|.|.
TGTGCCAGCAGCTTAACGGTTAACACCGGGGAGCTGTTTTTT
CASSLTVNTGELFF
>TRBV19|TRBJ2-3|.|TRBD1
TGTGCCAGTAGTAGTTGGACAGGACCGTCAGCAGATACGCAGTATTTT
CASSSWTGPSADTQYF
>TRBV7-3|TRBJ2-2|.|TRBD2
TGTGCCAGCAGCTTAACGACTAGCTCCGGGGAGCTGTTTTTT
CASSLTTSSGELFF
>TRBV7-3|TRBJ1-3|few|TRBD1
TGTGCCAGCAGCTTAAGTGGGACAGGGCCTGGAAACACCATATATTTT
CASSLSGTGPGNTIYF